Below, 30 T cell receptor beta chains from the same sample are listed, as sequenced in a study of Ad26.COV2.S vaccination and SARS-CoV-2 variants. The protocol was immunoSEQ multiplex PCR, while the TCRdb copy is restricted to in-frame clones and leaves out a portion. The repertoire holds roughly 400,000 clones, with about 90% as singletons. The treatment here: roughly 18 received Ad26.COV2.S at low or high dose, single or two shots; a few received placebo; per-sample allocation not given. Following the first vaccine or placebo injection, samples were taken on day 63. The sample here was peripheral blood, taken in a trial of Ad26.COV2.S vaccine versus placebo. These receptors were collected from a person aged 18 to 65 who received the Ad26.COV2.S COVID-19 vaccine or a placebo.

This clone was observed a single time. The chain employs TRBV14 and TRBJ1-2, with unresolved D. The CDR3 spans 13 residues. Looked up from germline, CDR1 is SGHDN and CDR2 is FVKESK. Trimming shortened V by 4 bases and J by 0 bases, and 6 bases separated the two germline ends. The CDR3 region has the DNA TGTGCCAGCAGCCCGACTCCTAACTATGGCTACACCTTC. It yields the protein CASSPTPNYGYTF.

The CDR3 DNA is TGTGCCAGCTCACCAGAGGGGGGTGAGCAGTTCTTC. This gives the protein CASSPEGGEQFF. The rearrangement links TRBV18 to TRBJ2-1; either TRBD1 or TRBD2 may fit D (6 bases each). Germline-derived CDR1 and CDR2 are KGHSH and LQKENI. This CDR3 region has 12 residues. Trimming took 2 bases from V and 9 from J, leaving 8 bases between them.

The gene calls are TRBV4-3 and TRBJ2-2, with a tentative D call TRBD1 (6 bases). This CDR3 spans 15 amino acids. From germline, CDR1 is LGHNA and CDR2 YSLEER. V was clipped by 0 bases and J by 4 bases, with 9 bases between them. CDR3 nucleotides: TGCGCCAGCAGCCAAGATCCGACAGGCACCGGGGAGCTGTTTTTT. Residues: CASSQDPTGTGELFF.

The chain couples TRBV7-2 to TRBJ2-5, with TRBD2 matching over 9 bases. CDR3 size: 18 residues. The V gene end was trimmed by 1 base and the J gene end by 3 bases; junction bases not matched to a gene: 12. The V gene's germline CDR1 is SGHTA and CDR2 FQGNSA. This CDR3 is CASSLVLLAGQPKETQYF. Written as DNA, the CDR3 is TGTGCCAGCAGCTTAGTCTTACTAGCGGGCCAACCAAAAGAGACCCAGTACTTC.

In DNA, the CDR3 is TGTGCCAGCAGCTTAGTCAATAGCAATCAGCCCCAGCATTTT. Its protein product is CASSLVNSNQPQHF. J is TRBJ1-5 and V is TRBV7-9; D not certain. Per germline, CDR1 SEHNR and CDR2 FQNEAQ (reference sequence). V dropped 1 base and J dropped 0 bases, with 4 bases sitting between them. CDR3 length: 14 residues.

A word on this clone: In the same sample, other DNA sequences code for this CDR3. This chain uses TRBV14 with TRBJ2-5; TRBD2 matches 12 bases. This CDR3 is built from 15 residues. Unmatched junction bases numbered 1, after V lost 1 base and J lost 4 bases. Germline V lookup: CDR1 SGHDN, CDR2 FVKESK. DNA for the CDR3: TGTGCCAGCAGCCAAGGACTAGCGGGAGCAGAGACCCAGTACTTC. It specifies CASSQGLAGAETQYF.

V gene TRBV5-1 combines with J gene TRBJ1-6; a weak D match, TRBD1 (5 bases). Germline V gene sequence: CDR1 SGHRS, CDR2 YFSETQ. The length of the CDR3 is 15 residues. V was cut by 3 bases and J by 8 bases, with 15 bases left in between. CDR3 region: CASSSEGRWDSPLHF. Written as DNA, the CDR3 is TGCGCCAGCAGCTCCGAGGGGAGATGGGATTCACCCCTCCACTTT.

The rearrangement joins TRBV19 to TRBJ2-1, with TRBD2 matching 9 bases. This CDR3 has 17 amino acids. J lost 5 bases, V lost 7 bases, and 15 bases had no gene match. Germline CDR1 and CDR2: LNHDA and SQIVND (reference sequence). Written as DNA, the CDR3 is TGTGCCAGTACCCTCGGGAAACCGGGACTAGCCAACAATGAGCAGTTCTTC. Amino acids: CASTLGKPGLANNEQFF.

This clone has only one observation. The chain recombines TRBV6-5 with TRBJ1-6, with D perhaps matching TRBD1 (5 bases). This CDR3 spans 16 amino acids. Germline lookup yields CDR1 MNHEY and CDR2 SVGAGI. Trimming took 0 bases from V and 7 from J, leaving 13 bases between them. In DNA form, the CDR3 reads TGTGCCAGCAGTTACTCGGTGTCAGGGCGGAATTCACCCCTCCACTTT. Protein: CASSYSVSGRNSPLHF.

The chain employs TRBV20-1 and TRBJ1-5; weak D call: TRBD1 (5 bases). The V end was cut by 3 bases, the J end by 5 bases, with 11 bases between. CDR1 DFQATT and CDR2 SNEGSKA come from the germline V gene (reference sequence). The CDR3 runs 13 residues. CDR3 protein: CSASHGGYQPQHF. DNA of the CDR3: TGCAGTGCTAGTCATGGGGGATATCAGCCCCAGCATTTT.

V and J are TRBV6-4 and TRBJ1-3; D unclear. In germline, CDR1 is MRHNA, CDR2 SNTAGT. V lost 6 bases to trimming and J lost 3 bases, with 6 bases between them. CDR3 length: 12 amino acids. DNA of the CDR3: TGTGCCAGCAGGGGCCGTGGAAACACCATATATTTT. Its protein product is CASRGRGNTIYF.

CDR3 DNA sequence: TGTGCCAGCAGTTACATTCCCGGGGAGCTGTTTTTT. Translating it yields CASSYIPGELFF. The chain combines TRBV6-5 with TRBJ2-2; no clear D gene. Germline V CDR1 and CDR2: MNHEY, SVGAGI. V was trimmed by 2 bases and J by 6 bases, leaving 4 bases between them. This CDR3 is built from 12 residues.

CDR3 loop: CATSEPGRGSNTGELFF. The CDR3 DNA is TGTGCCACCAGTGAACCGGGGCGAGGTTCGAACACCGGGGAGCTGTTTTTT. The chain couples TRBV24-1 to TRBJ2-2, with D tentatively TRBD1 or TRBD2 (5 bases each). Trimming took off 4 bases at V and 0 bases at J, with 14 bases between the two ends. Germline CDR1 and CDR2: KGHDR and SFDVKD. The CDR3 consists of 17 residues.

The table lists this clone with a count of one. The genes are TRBV5-1 and TRBJ2-5; no clear D gene. CDR3 length equals 12 residues. Trimming cost V 4 bases and J 5 bases, with 9 bases left between them. Looked up from germline, CDR1 is SGHRS and CDR2 is YFSETQ. CDR3 DNA: TGCGCCAGCAGCAAGGAAGGGGAGACCCAGTACTTC. Translation: CASSKEGETQYF.

The rearrangement uses TRBV24-1 and TRBJ2-3; D gene uncertain. Germline V CDR1 and CDR2: KGHDR, SFDVKD. The CDR3 sequence is 14 residues long. Trimming removed 5 bases at V and 2 bases at J, with 10 bases between. Here the CDR3 DNA reads TGTGCCACCAGTGCCGGATCGTACACAGATACGCAGTATTTT. It specifies CATSAGSYTDTQYF.

The chain has TRBV23-1 and TRBJ1-5; D uncertain. TRBV23-1 is an ORF; its function is uncertain. V lost 1 base and J 5 bases, leaving 18 bases between the germline ends. The CDR3 extends over 17 amino acids. In DNA, the CDR3 is TGCGCCAGCAGTCAATGTGAGGAGTTTGGAACTTATCAGCCCCAGCATTTT. Its protein is CASSQCEEFGTYQPQHF.

The CDR3 spells CASRDRKMNTEAFF. The CDR3 coding sequence is TGTGCCAGCCGGGACAGGAAAATGAACACTGAAGCTTTCTTT. The chain has TRBV2 and TRBJ1-1, with 8 bases that match TRBD1. Germline-derived CDR1 and CDR2 are SNHLY and FYNNEI. The CDR3 is 14 residues long. Trimming at V came to 8 bases and at J to 0 bases, leaving 5 bases not matched to a gene.

V gene TRBV7-3 combines with J gene TRBJ2-3, with TRBD2 identical over 14 bases. V lost 5 bases to trimming and J lost 5 bases; unmatched junction nucleotides: 6. The CDR3 has 16 amino acids. Per germline, CDR1 SGHTA and CDR2 FQGTGA. CDR3: CASSINGLAGGDTQYF. The CDR3 DNA reads TGTGCCAGCAGCATCAATGGACTAGCGGGGGGAGATACGCAGTATTTT. The whole variable domain, remainder taken from reference TRBV7-3 and TRBJ2-3, is GAGVSQTPSNKVTEKGKYVELRCDPISGHTALYWYRQSLGQGPEFLIYFQGTGAADDSGLPNDRFFAVRPEGSVSTLKIQRTERGDSAVYLCASSINGLAGGDTQYFGPGTRLTVL.

The V call is TRBV10-3, the J call TRBJ2-7; the D gene is possibly TRBD2 (6 bases). Trimming stripped 8 bases from V and 5 bases from J, with 19 bases between. The CDR3 runs to 14 residues. Germline values: CDR1 ENHRY, CDR2 SYGVKD. Written as DNA, the CDR3 is TGTGCCATCTCCTCTGACCGGGGGAGGAACGAGCAGTACTTC. Translation: CAISSDRGRNEQYF.

The CDR3 loop reads CASSELGFRGAFF. The CDR3 nucleotides are TGTGCCAGCAGTGAACTTGGGTTTCGGGGAGCTTTCTTT. The chain uses TRBV2 and TRBJ1-1; D gene ambiguous. CDR1 SNHLY and CDR2 FYNNEI come from the germline V gene. The V and J ends lost 2 bases and 10 bases respectively, with 14 bases between them. The CDR3 sequence is 13 residues long.

The chain joins TRBV5-5 to TRBJ2-7; unclear D gene. There are 13 residues in the CDR3. Trimming removed 0 bases from V and 6 bases from J, with 10 bases in between. The germline CDR1 and CDR2 sequences are SGHKS and YYEKEE (reference sequence). CDR3 loop: CASSLVSDREQYF. The DNA of the CDR3 is TGTGCCAGCAGCTTGGTTTCCGATCGCGAGCAGTACTTC.

The DNA for the CDR3 is TGTGCCAGCAGATCACAGGGGGACTCACCAAATGAGCAGTTCTTC. This sequence encodes CASRSQGDSPNEQFF. The chain combines TRBV5-4 with TRBJ2-1; 8 nucleotides line up with TRBD1. V gave up 5 bases and J gave up 7 bases; unmatched junction bases: 11. Germline CDR1 SGHNT, CDR2 YYREEE (reference sequence). The CDR3 has 15 amino acids.

This chain links TRBV10-1 with TRBJ2-2, with 8 nucleotides matching TRBD1. Germline V lookup: CDR1 WNHNN, CDR2 SYGVQD (reference sequence). Trimming cost V 8 bases and J 5 bases; bases outside gene matches: 13. The CDR3 length is 16 residues. The CDR3 bases are TGCGCCAGCTGCTCTACAGGGGGAAGACGGACCGGGGAGCTGTTTTTT. Its translation: CASCSTGGRRTGELFF.

The chain has TRBV5-6 and TRBJ1-3; TRBD1 matches 9 bases. The CDR3 is 17 residues long. CDR1 SGHDT and CDR2 YYEEEE come from the germline V gene. Trimming took 0 bases from V and 0 from J; bases not matched to a gene: 4. CDR3 nucleotides: TGTGCCAGCAGCTTGGGGGGACAGGGTCACTCTGGAAACACCATATATTTT. It encodes CASSLGGQGHSGNTIYF.

This clone was observed a handful of times. V and J are TRBV12-3 or TRBV12-4 and TRBJ2-1; TRBD1 agrees at 7 bases. This CDR3 is 11 amino acids long. The ends lost 6 bases at V and 8 bases at J; junction bases unmatched: 1. CDR3 sequence (DNA): TGTGCCAGCAGAGGGGGCTATGAGCAGTTCTTC. Amino acid sequence: CASRGGYEQFF.

V and J are TRBV9 and TRBJ2-7; 13 bases are a match to TRBD2. Per the germline V gene, CDR1 is SGDLS and CDR2 is YYNGEE. The CDR3 has 17 amino acids. With 4 bases clipped from V and 3 bases from J, the junction kept 10 bases outside the gene matches. CDR3 in amino acids: CASSRTAGTSGVYEQYF. The CDR3 DNA reads TGTGCCAGCAGCCGGACGGCCGGGACTAGCGGGGTCTACGAGCAGTACTTC.

This chain links TRBV19 with TRBJ2-1; TRBD2 agrees at 8 bases. This CDR3 contains 15 residues. Germline V lookup: CDR1 LNHDA, CDR2 SQIVND (reference sequence). Germline trimming cut 6 bases from V and 4 bases from J; bases unmatched to any gene: 8. The CDR3 sequence: CASRGASGPYNEQFF. CDR3 nucleotides: TGTGCCAGTAGAGGGGCTAGCGGGCCTTACAATGAGCAGTTCTTC.

The chain is built from TRBV6-4 and TRBJ2-1; TRBD2 might be the D (6 bases). This CDR3 has 15 residues. Germline loops: CDR1 MRHNA, CDR2 SNTAGT. Trimming removed 5 bases from V and 6 bases from J, with 17 bases in between. The CDR3 DNA follows: TGTGCCAGCAGTCGCCGGGACTCGGGCCTCAATGAGCAGTTCTTC. Translating it yields CASSRRDSGLNEQFF.

The chain is built from TRBV27 and TRBJ2-2; D possibly corresponds to TRBD1 (5 bases). Germline loops: CDR1 MNHEY, CDR2 SMNVEV (reference sequence). This CDR3 comprises 17 residues. The V end was cut by 3 bases, the J end by 1 base, with 15 bases between. As DNA, the CDR3 is TGTGCCAGCAGTTTTGACGGGCCCCAGGGGAACACCGGGGAGCTGTTTTTT. Translation gives CASSFDGPQGNTGELFF.

This clone was seen once. The genes are TRBV29-1 and TRBJ2-7; 8 nucleotides line up with TRBD1. Losses at the gene ends were 0 bases for V and 3 bases for J; bases not matched to a gene: 4. The CDR3 runs to 14 residues. In germline, CDR1 is SQVTM, CDR2 ANQGSEA. The CDR3: CSVEEDGQGYEQYF. The CDR3 region has the DNA TGCAGCGTTGAAGAGGACGGACAGGGCTACGAGCAGTACTTC.